This T cell receptor beta chain was retrieved from a study of regulatory T cells in long-lasting Graves disease. Study context: Graves' disease counted as persistent after over 5 years of antithyroid drugs with positive TSH receptor antibodies.

The study's findings and limits: There were preferences for TRBV28, TRBJ1-2 and TRBJ2-5 in persistent disease. Newly diagnosed patients shared 966 public clonotypes; persistent patients shared about 2,500.

Building the TCR beta libraries relied on iRepertoire HTBI primers, and CDR3 regions underwent Arm-PCR. Authors' methods: Spanning all samples, the identified segments comprised over 50 TRBV and around 15 TRBJ. TCRdb ran MiXCR on the multiplex PCR reads and lists one entry per CDR3 protein. These V and J calls originate from TCRdb's pipeline instead of the authors' own analysis. In the table there are about half a million distinct CDR3 sequences, under 25% of which are singletons. This clonotype was seen a handful of times. No antigen is known for it. V was trimmed by 2 bases and J by 8 bases, leaving 9 bases between them. The V gene's germline CDR1 is SGHAT and CDR2 FQNNGV. The length of the CDR3 is 12 residues. Described time point: persistent/refractory GD, antithyroid drugs over 5 years with positive TRAb. Preparation of the TCR library used RNA extracted from PBMCs.

The source material was peripheral blood mononuclear cells (PBMCs), sampled when the disease was refractory, from a patient treated with antithyroid drugs. This chain joins TRBV11-2 and TRBJ1-1; D remains unclear. The sequence was obtained from a female donor with Graves disease. The CDR3 is CASSLPPPEAFF. For the CDR3, the DNA is TGTGCCAGCAGCTTACCACCGCCAGAAGCTTTCTTT. Based on the CDR3 plus reference TRBV11-2 and TRBJ1-1, the full variable domain is EAGVAQSPRYKIIEKRQSVAFWCNPISGHATLYWYQQILGQGPKLLIQFQNNGVVDDSQLPKDRFSAERLKGVDSTLKIQPAKLEDSAVYLCASSLPPPEAFFGQGTRLTVV.